The rows below give T cell receptor beta chains drawn from one sample of a study of shared clonotypes between healthy human individuals. Method: immunoSEQ multiplex PCR; TCRdb's copy keeps in-frame clones and lacks some. The sample has some 2.4 million clones; 93% are singletons. The sequencing input was naive CD4+ T cells from PBMCs. The receptors originated from a man younger than 35 in good health. Some clones in this sample may be carry-over from other donors' samples. The CDR3 runs from the conserved cysteine through the conserved F or W. A D gene is named only where the DNA matches it firmly. Clone size is shown for a subset of rows, as once, few, many or a class of expanded clone.

abundance	d_gene	v_gene	j_gene	CDR3nt	CDR3aa
-	-	TRBV2	TRBJ2-3	TGTGCCAGCAGTGTGTCTGCGACCAGCACAGATACGCAGTATTTT	CASSVSATSTDTQYF
-	-	TRBV5-4	TRBJ2-2	TGTGCCAGCAGCTTACCCGGTACGAACACCGGGGAGCTGTTTTTT	CASSLPGTNTGELFF
-	-	TRBV14	TRBJ2-7	TGTGCCAGCAGCCAATTGACAACCACCTACGAGCAGTACTTC	CASSQLTTTYEQYF
-	-	TRBV11-1	TRBJ2-3	TGTGCCAGCAGCCAGGGAGATACGCAGTATTTT	CASSQGDTQYF
-	-	TRBV2	TRBJ2-7	TGTGCCAGCAGTGAAGCTCCGGGGGGCTCGTGGGGCGGGCGGACCTACGAGCAGTACTTC	CASSEAPGGSWGGRTYEQYF
-	TRBD2	TRBV7-8	TRBJ2-3	TGTGCCAGCAGCTTCAGAGCGGGATACACAGATACGCAGTATTTT	CASSFRAGYTDTQYF
-	TRBD1	TRBV5-1	TRBJ2-7	TGCGCCAGCAGCCTGACAGGGGACGAGCAGTACTTC	CASSLTGDEQYF
-	TRBD2	TRBV19	TRBJ2-1	TGTGCCAGTAGAACAACAGCGGCGGGAGGGGGCAATGAGCAGTTCTTC	CASRTTAAGGGNEQFF
-	-	TRBV19	TRBJ1-3	TGTGCCAGTCATGACATCTCTGGAAACACCATATATTTT	CASHDISGNTIYF
few	-	TRBV5-1	TRBJ1-5	TGCGCCAGCAGCCGCGGGGTAGGGAATCAGCCCCAGCATTTT	CASSRGVGNQPQHF
-	TRBD1	TRBV6-4	TRBJ2-7	TGTGCCAGCAGCGAGAGGACAGGGCCCTACGAGCAGTACTTC	CASSERTGPYEQYF
once	-	TRBV10-3	TRBJ1-3	TGTGCCATCAGTGGGGGTCCGGGCTCTGGAAACACCATATATTTT	CAISGGPGSGNTIYF
-	-	TRBV7-3	TRBJ2-3	TGTGCCAGCAGCTTAAAAGGGGTTCTCACAGATACGCAGTATTTT	CASSLKGVLTDTQYF
once	-	TRBV9	TRBJ2-2	TGTGCCAGCAGCCCAACTTTCACCGGGGAGCTGTTTTTT	CASSPTFTGELFF
-	TRBD1	TRBV28	TRBJ1-3	TGTGCCAGCAGTTTACTCCCCCTCCGGGGACAGCGACGCTCTGGAAACACCATATATTTT	CASSLLPLRGQRRSGNTIYF
once	-	TRBV11-2	TRBJ2-5	TGTGCCAGCAGCCTACTGGGGCTAGCGATCCAAGAGACCCAGTACTTC	CASSLLGLAIQETQYF
-	-	TRBV21-1	TRBJ1-5	TGTGCCAGCAGCAAAGGCGTGGGTCAGCGCAACAATCAGCCCCAGCATTTT	CASSKGVGQRNNQPQHF
-	-	TRBV27	TRBJ1-5	TGTGCCAGCGGTCCTTCGGGTTTCGATTCAAAAGTGGTTCATTTT	CASGPSGFDSKVVHF
-	-	TRBV2	TRBJ2-7	TGTGCCAGCAGCCCAATAGGCCGGGGCTCGTACGAGCAGTACTTC	CASSPIGRGSYEQYF
-	TRBD2	TRBV7-3	TRBJ2-1	TGTGCCAGCAGCCTAGGGCTAGCGGGGACCAATGAGCAGTTCTTC	CASSLGLAGTNEQFF
-	-	TRBV5-1	TRBJ1-1	TGCGCCAGCAGCATGGACTGGAACACTGAAGCTTTCTTT	CASSMDWNTEAFF
-	-	TRBV10-3	TRBJ1-1	TGTGCCATCAGAGAGATACAGGGATACACTGAAGCTTTCTTT	CAIREIQGYTEAFF
-	TRBD1	TRBV28	TRBJ2-7	TGTGCCAGCAGTTTTCAGGGGGCACCAACCTACGAGCAGTACTTC	CASSFQGAPTYEQYF
once	-	TRBV5-1	TRBJ2-3	TGCGCCAGCAGCTTGGTTGCCCCTAGCGCAACCACAGATACGCAGTATTTT	CASSLVAPSATTDTQYF
-	-	TRBV6-1	TRBJ1-1	TGTGCCAGCAGACGAGAGAACGTAGCTTTCTTT	CASRRENVAFF
-	-	TRBV27	TRBJ2-2	TGTGCCAGCAACCGTCTGGGGGTCGCGAACACCGGGGAGCTGTTTTTT	CASNRLGVANTGELFF
-	TRBD1	TRBV12-5	TRBJ2-5	TGTGCTAGTGGTTTATCAGGGGGCGATGAGACCCAGTACTTC	CASGLSGGDETQYF
-	TRBD2	TRBV9	TRBJ2-3	TGTGCCAGCAGCGTAGGGGGTAGCGGGGACACAGATACGCAGTATTTT	CASSVGGSGDTDTQYF
-	-	TRBV2	TRBJ2-1	TGTGCCAGCAGTCGCGGGGGCGTCTCCTACAATGAGCAGTTCTTC	CASSRGGVSYNEQFF
-	TRBD1	TRBV7-2	TRBJ1-3	TGTGCCAGCAGCCTGGGACAGGGAAACACCATATATTTT	CASSLGQGNTIYF
-	-	TRBV29-1	TRBJ2-7	TGCAGCGTTTATTCCGGACGGTTGGAGCAGTACTTC	CSVYSGRLEQYF
-	TRBD1	TRBV28	TRBJ2-7	TGTGCCAGCATCGCAAACAGGGGGGATCACGAGCAGTACTTC	CASIANRGDHEQYF
-	TRBD1	TRBV7-9	TRBJ1-2	TGTGCCAGCAGCTCCTGGGACCGGACAGGATCGGGCTACACCTTC	CASSSWDRTGSGYTF
-	-	TRBV20-1	TRBJ1-4	TGCAGTGTTAAGACTGGTGAAAAACTGTTTTTT	CSVKTGEKLFF
-	TRBD1	TRBV19	TRBJ1-2	TGTGCCAGTCACCGGATCCGGGACAGGGTAGGCTATGGCTACACCTTC	CASHRIRDRVGYGYTF
-	-	TRBV7-2	TRBJ2-4	TGTGCCAGCAGCTTACCGGGATTTGGAATTCAGTACTTC	CASSLPGFGIQYF
-	-	TRBV19	TRBJ2-7	TGTGCCAGTAGTATCGGCCAGGGAACATACGAGCAGTACTTC	CASSIGQGTYEQYF
-	-	TRBV9	TRBJ2-6	TGTGCCAGCAGCGTCGGACGGTCTGGGGCCAACGTCCTGACTTTC	CASSVGRSGANVLTF
once	-	TRBV6-5	TRBJ2-7	TGTGCCAGCAGTTCGGCCAGGGGATACGAGCAGTACTTC	CASSSARGYEQYF
-	TRBD2	TRBV5-1	TRBJ2-1	TGCGCCAGCAGCAAACTAGCGGGAGCTGATAATGAGCAGTTCTTC	CASSKLAGADNEQFF
-	-	TRBV19	TRBJ1-2	TGTGCCAGTAGTATGGCCGGTGAGTTCATGGCTGGCTACACCTTC	CASSMAGEFMAGYTF
-	TRBD2	TRBV7-9	TRBJ2-5	TGTGCCAGCAGCTTAGGGACTAGCGGGAGAGAGACCCAGTACTTC	CASSLGTSGRETQYF
-	-	TRBV27	TRBJ2-7	TGTGCCAGCAGTCAGAGCTCCTACGAGCAGTACTTC	CASSQSSYEQYF
-	TRBD2	TRBV7-3	TRBJ2-5	TGTGCCAGCAGCCCACGGGGAGGGCCGAAAGAGACCCAGTACTTC	CASSPRGGPKETQYF
-	-	TRBV5-1	TRBJ1-1	TGCGCCAGCAGCTGGCTCGGGGTCAGCACTGAAGCTTTCTTT	CASSWLGVSTEAFF
-	-	TRBV14	TRBJ2-3	TGTGCCAGCAGCCGACTAACAGATACGCAGTATTTT	CASSRLTDTQYF
-	-	TRBV4-3	TRBJ1-2	TGCGCCAGCAGCCAAACCTGGTGGCTTCCTAACTATGGCTACACCTTC	CASSQTWWLPNYGYTF
-	-	TRBV9	TRBJ2-2	TGTGCCAGCAGCGTAGCAGCGGCGAACACCGGGGAGCTGTTTTTT	CASSVAAANTGELFF
once	TRBD2	TRBV9	TRBJ2-7	TGTGCCAGCAGCGCAACTAGCGGGGCCCCCTACGAGCAGTACTTC	CASSATSGAPYEQYF
-	TRBD2	TRBV15	TRBJ2-2	TGTGCCACCAGCAGAGGGCTAGCGGGAGGGGAGACCGGGGAGCTGTTTTTT	CATSRGLAGGETGELFF
-	-	TRBV15	TRBJ1-1	TGTGCCACCAGCAGGGACAAATACACTGAAGCTTTCTTT	CATSRDKYTEAFF
-	-	TRBV7-2	TRBJ2-3	TGTGCCAGCACCTTTACCTCTACTAGAACAGATACGCAGTATTTT	CASTFTSTRTDTQYF
-	-	TRBV14	TRBJ2-7	TGTGCCAGCAGCCACCCCGCCCCCCAGGGGGGGAACTACGAGCAGTACTTC	CASSHPAPQGGNYEQYF
-	-	TRBV7-2	TRBJ2-1	TGTGCCAGCAGCTCAGTCGGGGCCACGAGAAATGAGCAGTTCTTC	CASSSVGATRNEQFF